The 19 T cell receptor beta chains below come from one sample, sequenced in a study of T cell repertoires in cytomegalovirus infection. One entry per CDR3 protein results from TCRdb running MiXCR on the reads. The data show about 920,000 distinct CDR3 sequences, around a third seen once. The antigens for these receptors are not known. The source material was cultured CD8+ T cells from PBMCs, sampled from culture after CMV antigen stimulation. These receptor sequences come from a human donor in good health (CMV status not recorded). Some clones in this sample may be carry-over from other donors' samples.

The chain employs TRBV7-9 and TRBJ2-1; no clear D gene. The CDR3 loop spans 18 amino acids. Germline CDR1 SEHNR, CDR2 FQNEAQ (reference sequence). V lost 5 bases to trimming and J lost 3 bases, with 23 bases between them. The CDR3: CASSPKVLLEGFYNEQFF. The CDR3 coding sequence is TGTGCCAGCAGCCCTAAAGTCCTGTTAGAAGGGTTCTACAATGAGCAGTTCTTC.

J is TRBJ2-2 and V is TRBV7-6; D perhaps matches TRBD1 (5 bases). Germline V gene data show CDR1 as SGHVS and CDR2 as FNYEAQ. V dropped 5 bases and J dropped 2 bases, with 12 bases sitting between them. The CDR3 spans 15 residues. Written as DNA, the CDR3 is TGTGCCAGCAGCAAGACAGAAGTCAACACCGGGGAGCTGTTTTTT. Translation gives CASSKTEVNTGELFF.

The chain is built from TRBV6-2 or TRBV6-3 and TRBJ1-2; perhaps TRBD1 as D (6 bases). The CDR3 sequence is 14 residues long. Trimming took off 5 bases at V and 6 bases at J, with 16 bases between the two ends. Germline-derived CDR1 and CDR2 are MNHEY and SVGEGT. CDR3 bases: TGTGCCAGCAGTCAGCACTGGGCAGGGGATGGCTACACCTTC. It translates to CASSQHWAGDGYTF.

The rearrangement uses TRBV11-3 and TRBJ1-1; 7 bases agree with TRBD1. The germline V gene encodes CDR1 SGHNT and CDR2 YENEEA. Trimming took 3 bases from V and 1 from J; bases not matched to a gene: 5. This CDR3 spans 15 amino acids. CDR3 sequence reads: CASSLGRGGNTEAFF. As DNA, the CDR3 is TGTGCCAGCAGCTTGGGCAGGGGGGGGAACACTGAAGCTTTCTTT.

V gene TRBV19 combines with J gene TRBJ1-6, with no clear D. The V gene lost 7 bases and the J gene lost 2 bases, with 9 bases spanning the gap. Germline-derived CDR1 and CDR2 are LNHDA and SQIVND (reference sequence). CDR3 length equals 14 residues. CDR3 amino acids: CASMEAAYNSPLHF. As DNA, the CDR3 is TGTGCCAGTATGGAGGCGGCCTATAATTCACCCCTCCACTTT.

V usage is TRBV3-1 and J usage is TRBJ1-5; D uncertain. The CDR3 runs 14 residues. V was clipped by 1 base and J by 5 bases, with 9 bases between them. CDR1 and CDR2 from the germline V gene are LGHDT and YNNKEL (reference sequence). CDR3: CASSQVVTDQPQHF. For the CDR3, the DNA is TGTGCCAGCAGCCAAGTTGTCACCGATCAGCCCCAGCATTTT.

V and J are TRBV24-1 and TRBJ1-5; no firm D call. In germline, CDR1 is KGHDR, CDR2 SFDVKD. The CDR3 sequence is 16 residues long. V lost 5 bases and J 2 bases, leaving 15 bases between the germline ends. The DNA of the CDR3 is TGTGCCACCAGTGCCGCAACTAATTCGGGCAATCAGCCCCAGCATTTT. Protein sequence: CATSAATNSGNQPQHF.

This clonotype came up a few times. The CDR3 region is CASSQAGDRADYTF. CDR3 in DNA: TGCGCCAGCAGCCAAGCTGGGGACAGGGCGGACTACACCTTC. The chain combines TRBV4-1 with TRBJ1-2; 9 bases align to TRBD1. This CDR3 region has 14 residues. Trimming cost V 1 base and J 10 bases; bases outside gene matches: 7. In germline, CDR1 is MGHRA, CDR2 YSYEKL.

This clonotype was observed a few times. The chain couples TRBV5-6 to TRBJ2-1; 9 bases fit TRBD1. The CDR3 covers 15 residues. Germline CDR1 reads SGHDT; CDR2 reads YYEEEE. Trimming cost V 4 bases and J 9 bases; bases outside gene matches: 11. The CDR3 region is CASSPGQGNLPEQFF. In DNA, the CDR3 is TGTGCCAGCAGCCCGGGACAGGGAAACTTGCCTGAGCAGTTCTTC.

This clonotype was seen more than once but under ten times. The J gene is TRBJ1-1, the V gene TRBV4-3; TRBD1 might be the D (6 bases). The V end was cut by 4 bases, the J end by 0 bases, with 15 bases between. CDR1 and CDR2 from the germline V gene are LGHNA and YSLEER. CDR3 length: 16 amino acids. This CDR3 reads CASSPNPTGMNTEAFF. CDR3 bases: TGCGCCAGCAGCCCAAACCCAACAGGGATGAACACTGAAGCTTTCTTT.

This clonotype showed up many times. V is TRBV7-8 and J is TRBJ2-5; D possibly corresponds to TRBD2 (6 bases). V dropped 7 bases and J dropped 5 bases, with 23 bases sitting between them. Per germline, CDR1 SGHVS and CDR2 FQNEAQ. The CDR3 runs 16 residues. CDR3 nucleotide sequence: TGTGCCAGCAACTTGGGGGACTTCTCTCCCCGGGAGACCCAGTACTTC. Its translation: CASNLGDFSPRETQYF.

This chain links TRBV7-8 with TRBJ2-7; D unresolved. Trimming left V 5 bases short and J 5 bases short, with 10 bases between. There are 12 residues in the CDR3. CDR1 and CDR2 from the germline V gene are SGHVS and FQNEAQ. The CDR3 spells CASSLSLNEQYF. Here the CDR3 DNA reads TGTGCCAGCAGCCTTTCCCTAAACGAGCAGTACTTC.

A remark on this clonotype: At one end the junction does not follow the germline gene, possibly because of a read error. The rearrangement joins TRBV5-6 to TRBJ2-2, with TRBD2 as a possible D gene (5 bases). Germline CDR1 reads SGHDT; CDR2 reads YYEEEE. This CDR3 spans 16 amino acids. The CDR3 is CASSFPKSGNSGELFF. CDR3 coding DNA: TGTGCCAGCAGCTTCCCGAAATCCGGGAACAGCGGGGAGCTGTTTTTT.

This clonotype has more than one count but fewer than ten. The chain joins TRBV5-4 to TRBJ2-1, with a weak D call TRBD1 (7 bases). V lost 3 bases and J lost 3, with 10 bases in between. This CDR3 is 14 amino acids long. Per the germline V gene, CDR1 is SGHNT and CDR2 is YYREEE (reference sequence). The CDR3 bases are TGTGCCAGCAGCTACAGGGGAGGCTACAATGAGCAGTTCTTC. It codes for CASSYRGGYNEQFF.

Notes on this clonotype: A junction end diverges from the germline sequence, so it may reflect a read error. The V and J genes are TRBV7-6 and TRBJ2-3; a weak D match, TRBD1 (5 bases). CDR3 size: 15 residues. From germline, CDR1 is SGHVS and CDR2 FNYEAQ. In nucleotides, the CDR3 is TGTGCCAGCAACTTAATCAAGGGGTCATCAGATACGCAGTATTTT. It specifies CASNLIKGSSDTQYF.

The CDR3 nucleotides read TGTGCCAGCAGCGTACGACAGGGCAGGAACACTGAAGCTTTCTTT. Translation gives CASSVRQGRNTEAFF. The chain recombines TRBV9 with TRBJ1-1; 7 bases match TRBD1. The V segment lost 1 base and the J segment 1 base; nucleotides outside the gene matches: 4. The germline gives CDR1 SGDLS, CDR2 YYNGEE. CDR3 length: 15 amino acids.

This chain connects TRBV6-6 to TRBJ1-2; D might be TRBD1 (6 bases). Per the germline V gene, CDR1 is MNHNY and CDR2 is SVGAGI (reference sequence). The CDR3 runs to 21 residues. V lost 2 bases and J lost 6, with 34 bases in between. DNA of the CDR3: TGTGCCAGCAGTTACCAAGAAGATAGACAGGACTCTCTACGCTTTGGGGATGGCTACACCTTC. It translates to CASSYQEDRQDSLRFGDGYTF.

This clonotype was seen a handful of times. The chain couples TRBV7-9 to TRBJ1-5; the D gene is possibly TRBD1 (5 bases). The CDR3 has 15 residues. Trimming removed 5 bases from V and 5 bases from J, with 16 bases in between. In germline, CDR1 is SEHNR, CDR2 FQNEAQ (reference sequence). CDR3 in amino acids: CASSGTGMRDQPQHF. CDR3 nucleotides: TGTGCCAGCAGCGGGACGGGGATGAGAGATCAGCCCCAGCATTTT.

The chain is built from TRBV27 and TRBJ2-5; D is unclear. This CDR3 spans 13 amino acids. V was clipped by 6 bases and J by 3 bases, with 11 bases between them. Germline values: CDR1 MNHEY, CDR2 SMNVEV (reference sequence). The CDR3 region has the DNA TGTGCCAGCAGCCTAATTATAAAAGAGACCCAGTACTTC. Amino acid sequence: CASSLIIKETQYF.